The TCR beta chain under discussion was sequenced for a study of T cell changes during pregnancy in multiple sclerosis. Trimming removed 5 bases from V and 5 bases from J; junction bases left unmatched: 11. The CDR3 consists of 15 residues. The germline gives CDR1 LNHDA, CDR2 SQIVND (reference sequence). Sequenced by immunoSEQ multiplex PCR; TCRdb stores in-frame clones only, minus some. The sample lists about 87,000 clones, roughly 95% occurring once. The clonotype was recovered from a female donor in good health, enrolled as a control in a pregnancy study. This material consisted of peripheral blood, taken in the third trimester of pregnancy. J is TRBJ2-7 and V is TRBV19; 8 bases agree with TRBD2. The CDR3 sequence is CASSFGTGGVDEQYF. As DNA, the CDR3 is TGTGCCAGTAGTTTCGGGACGGGAGGGGTCGACGAGCAGTACTTC.